The 18 T cell receptor beta chains in this list originate from one sample, sequenced in a study of cytomegalovirus exposure and HLA in healthy donors. 13 Jbeta primers and 60 Vbeta primers were used for the PCR. Sequenced by immunoSEQ multiplex PCR; TCRdb stores in-frame clones only, minus some. The data show more than 85,000 clones, about 80% seen once. The sample was PBMCs. The receptor set was obtained from a woman in her forties or fifties in good health and CMV-seropositive.

V and J are TRBV6-5 and TRBJ1-1; D may be TRBD1 (6 bases). This CDR3 is 13 amino acids long. Looked up from germline, CDR1 is MNHEY and CDR2 is SVGAGI. V was pared by 8 bases and J by 1 base, with 11 bases between. CDR3 DNA sequence: TGTGCCAGCCTTGGACAGCCGAACACTGAAGCTTTCTTT. This codes for CASLGQPNTEAFF.

Of note for this clone: The germline gene is not matched at one end of the junction; a read error may be the cause. This chain connects TRBV7-3 to TRBJ1-4; 9 bases agree with TRBD1. The CDR3 runs to 11 residues. Germline-derived CDR1 and CDR2 are SGHTA and FQGTGA. This chain's CDR3 is CASSFDRGKGF. CDR3 nucleotides: TGTGCCAGCAGCTTCGACAGGGGGAAGGGTTTT.

The J gene is TRBJ2-7, the V gene TRBV5-1; 13 bases line up with TRBD2. Germline CDR1 reads SGHRS; CDR2 reads YFSETQ. There are 18 residues in the CDR3. V dropped 0 bases and J dropped 2; count of bases not matched to a gene: 8. In DNA form, the CDR3 reads TGCGCCAGCAGCTTGGAACTAGCGGGAGGGCCGTCCGCCTACGAGCAGTACTTC. As protein: CASSLELAGGPSAYEQYF.

This clone was observed a single time. The rearrangement uses TRBV29-1 and TRBJ1-2; D uncertain. The CDR3 has 12 residues. Trimming left V 3 bases short and J 8 bases short, with 13 bases between. Germline CDR1 and CDR2: SQVTM and ANQGSEA. CDR3 amino acids: CSVDSDSGGYTF. The CDR3 nucleotides read TGCAGCGTTGACTCGGATTCGGGGGGCTACACCTTC.

The rearrangement joins TRBV5-3 to TRBJ2-7, with unresolved D. TRBV5-3 is identified as an open reading frame with a role that is uncertain. This CDR3 contains 11 residues. V lost 4 bases and J lost 0, with 2 bases in between. CDR3 region: CARSHSYEQYF. In nucleotides, the CDR3 is TGTGCCAGAAGCCACTCCTACGAGCAGTACTTC.

This clone was detected only once. The chain links TRBV7-9 to TRBJ1-2, with D possibly matching TRBD1 (5 bases). V lost 4 bases to trimming and J lost 5 bases, with 17 bases between them. Germline V gene data show CDR1 as SEHNR and CDR2 as FQNEAQ (reference sequence). The CDR3 loop spans 15 amino acids. CDR3 in amino acids: CASSSAGGDPYGYTF. Here the CDR3 DNA reads TGTGCCAGCAGCTCCGCTGGGGGGGATCCGTATGGCTACACCTTC.

This chain connects TRBV5-4 to TRBJ1-6; D is unclear. Per the germline V gene, CDR1 is SGHNT and CDR2 is YYREEE (reference sequence). The V gene lost 0 bases and the J gene lost 3 bases, with 7 bases spanning the gap. The CDR3 loop spans 15 amino acids. CDR3 DNA: TGTGCCAGCAGCTTGGGAGGGTACTATAATTCACCCCTCCACTTT. This gives the protein CASSLGGYYNSPLHF.

The chain employs TRBV7-2 and TRBJ2-5; 8 bases agree with TRBD2. Germline values: CDR1 SGHTA, CDR2 FQGNSA. Losses at the gene ends were 4 bases for V and 3 bases for J; bases not matched to a gene: 4. This CDR3 is built from 14 residues. DNA for the CDR3: TGTGCCAGCAGCTCCGTCGGGGGGGAAGAGACCCAGTACTTC. Residues: CASSSVGGEETQYF.

The gene calls are TRBV9 and TRBJ2-1; TRBD2 is a possible D gene (5 bases). The CDR3 length is 14 residues. The germline V and J ends were trimmed by 6 bases and 6 bases, with 16 bases remaining between them. Germline lookup yields CDR1 SGDLS and CDR2 YYNGEE. The CDR3 DNA reads as TGTGCCAGCACCCCCGAGGGTAGCCGCAATGAGCAGTTCTTC. Translated, it gives CASTPEGSRNEQFF. Complete variable domain (other parts from reference TRBV9 and TRBJ2-1): DSGVTQTPKHLITATGQRVTLRCSPRSGDLSVYWYQQSLDQGLQFLIQYYNGEERAKGNILERFSAQQFPDLHSELNLSSLELGDSALYFCASTPEGSRNEQFFGPGTRLTVL.

The J gene is TRBJ2-7, the V gene TRBV2; D remains ambiguous. From germline, CDR1 is SNHLY and CDR2 FYNNEI. Trimming shortened V by 3 bases and J by 0 bases, and 9 bases separated the two germline ends. The CDR3 totals 14 residues. The CDR3 DNA sequence: TGTGCCAGCAGTGACATCGGCGGCTCCTACGAGCAGTACTTC. It specifies CASSDIGGSYEQYF.

The rearrangement uses TRBV18 and TRBJ2-5; no reliable D call. The V end lost 3 bases, the J end lost 2 bases, and 10 bases lay between the germline ends. The CDR3 extends over 14 amino acids. The germline gives CDR1 KGHSH, CDR2 LQKENI. The CDR3 bases are TGTGCCAGCTCACCGGGCCGGCAGCAAGAGACCCAGTACTTC. Translated, it gives CASSPGRQQETQYF. The full variable domain, in which reference TRBV18 and TRBJ2-5 provide the parts outside the CDR3, is NAGVMQNPRHLVRRRGQEARLRCSPMKGHSHVYWYRQLPEEGLKFMVYLQKENIIDESGMPKERFSAEFPKEGPSILRIQQVVRGDSAAYFCASSPGRQQETQYFGPGTRLLVL.

This chain joins TRBV6-1 and TRBJ2-2; D is ambiguous. This CDR3 comprises 13 residues. Germline CDR1 MNHNS, CDR2 SASEGT. The V end lost 8 bases, the J end lost 2 bases, and 9 bases lay between the germline ends. The CDR3 region has the DNA TGTGCCAGCGAGATCCTTAACACCGGGGAGCTGTTTTTT. This sequence encodes CASEILNTGELFF.

The rearrangement uses TRBV27 and TRBJ2-7; 9 bases agree with TRBD1. CDR1 is MNHEY and CDR2 is SMNVEV in the germline V gene (reference sequence). CDR3 length: 14 residues. The ends lost 8 bases at V and 0 bases at J; junction bases unmatched: 5. DNA of the CDR3: TGTGCCAGCGCCTGGGACAGGGCCTCCTACGAGCAGTACTTC. Its protein product is CASAWDRASYEQYF.

The chain uses TRBV2 and TRBJ2-5, with TRBD1 matching over 12 bases. The end of the DNA is better explained by TRBJ2-7, so the J call may be wrong. Germline CDR1 and CDR2: SNHLY and FYNNEI. CDR3 length equals 14 residues. In DNA, the CDR3 is TGTGCCAGCGGGGACAGGGGGCCTTCCTACGAGCAGTACTTC. Translation gives CASGDRGPSYEQYF.

The chain links TRBV5-4 to TRBJ2-1, with D possibly matching TRBD1 (7 bases). Trimming stripped 4 bases from V and 5 bases from J, with 16 bases between. CDR1 and CDR2 (germline): SGHNT, YYREEE (reference sequence). The CDR3 is 15 amino acids. CDR3 coding DNA: TGTGCCAGCAGCGGAGGGACAGACCCTAACAATGAGCAGTTCTTC. Its protein product is CASSGGTDPNNEQFF.

The chain links TRBV18 to TRBJ2-1; D may be TRBD2 (6 bases). V lost 4 bases and J lost 4, with 23 bases in between. The germline V gene encodes CDR1 KGHSH and CDR2 LQKENI. This CDR3 has 18 amino acids. CDR3 nucleotides: TGTGCCAGCTCACAAGTCATCCCGCCCGGGACTGCATACAATGAGCAGTTCTTC. This sequence encodes CASSQVIPPGTAYNEQFF. Full variable domain (rest looked up from reference TRBV18 and TRBJ2-1): NAGVMQNPRHLVRRRGQEARLRCSPMKGHSHVYWYRQLPEEGLKFMVYLQKENIIDESGMPKERFSAEFPKEGPSILRIQQVVRGDSAAYFCASSQVIPPGTAYNEQFFGPGTRLTVL.

The table lists this clone with a count of one. This chain uses TRBV6-6 with TRBJ1-2; D is undetermined. This CDR3 contains 12 residues. V lost 0 bases, J lost 6 bases, and 5 bases lay in between. From germline, CDR1 is MNHNY and CDR2 SVGAGI (reference sequence). The CDR3 region is CASSYSQNGYTF. The CDR3 DNA sequence: TGTGCCAGCAGTTACTCACAGAATGGCTACACCTTC.

The V call is TRBV4-1, the J call TRBJ2-1; 7 bases fit TRBD2. V lost 4 bases to trimming and J lost 2 bases; unmatched junction nucleotides: 11. Germline V lookup: CDR1 MGHRA, CDR2 YSYEKL. This CDR3 has 17 amino acids. The CDR3 nucleotides read TGCGCCAGCAGCCCCATGGTGGGGGGGAGTACCTACAATGAGCAGTTCTTC. Protein product: CASSPMVGGSTYNEQFF.